The present T cell receptor beta chain was sequenced within a study of Graves' ophthalmopathy and Graves' hyperthyroidism. Study-wide background: At initial diagnosis, peripheral blood was obtained, and this preceded any treatment.

By definition, stable hyperthyroidism involved no ophthalmopathy within 18 months of follow-up. Hyperthyroidism patients had new diagnoses, durations under 2 months, and ages of 18 to 65. Diagnosis relied on clinical symptoms, serum thyroxine, TRAb, thyroid ultrasound and orbital computed tomography. This clonotype was recorded at least ten times. From RNA, the CDR3 regions of TCR beta chains were amplified and sequenced. RT-PCR with HTBI primers came first, then second-round multiplex PCR. MiXCR, applied by TCRdb to the multiplex PCR reads, yields one record per CDR3 protein. The sample includes hundreds of thousands of distinct CDR3 sequences, around 21% of them seen just once. The origin of this receptor is a woman aged 18 to 35 with stable Graves' hyperthyroidism. Material for sequencing was peripheral blood.

DNA for the CDR3: TGCAGCGTTGTAACAGGGAAAGCTTTCTTT. It specifies CSVVTGKAFF. The J gene is TRBJ1-1, the V gene TRBV29-1, with D possibly being TRBD1 (6 bases). Germline CDR1 reads SQVTM; CDR2 reads ANQGSEA. CDR3 length: 10 amino acids. V was pared by 4 bases and J by 9 bases, with 9 bases between.